The 31 T cell receptor beta chains below all came from one sample that was sequenced in a study of response to subunit inactivated influenza vaccine. TCRdb re-derived calls from the RT-PCR reads in MiXCR, one entry per CDR3 protein. The top ten hold under 3.5% of the sample, which has roughly 500,000 distinct CDR3 sequences, under 30% seen once. A further study also used this sample, focusing on T cells expressing NK-cell markers. That publication notes: TCR beta cDNA was generated via 5'RACE template switching incorporating UMIs.

This material consisted of CD4+ T cells sorted from PBMCs, taken roughly 12 days after vaccination. These receptors originate from a man aged 45-65 years who received an inactivated influenza vaccine.

This chain connects TRBV20-1 to TRBJ2-1; the D gene could be TRBD1 or TRBD2 (6 bases each). Trimming took 5 bases from V and 7 from J, leaving 21 bases between them. Germline CDR1 reads DFQATT; CDR2 reads SNEGSKA (reference sequence). This CDR3 has 15 amino acids. This chain's CDR3 is CSALDIGGSYNEQFF. The CDR3 region has the DNA TGCAGTGCTTTAGATATAGGGGGGAGCTATAATGAGCAGTTCTTC.

This clonotype was seen ten or more times. Here the CDR3 reads CSGQGTGPDTQYF. In DNA, the CDR3 is TGCAGCGGACAGGGGACGGGGCCAGATACGCAGTATTTT. The rearrangement uses TRBV29-1 and TRBJ2-3, with 8 bases aligning to TRBD1. The CDR3 spans 13 residues. Germline CDR1 SQVTM, CDR2 ANQGSEA. With V trimmed by 7 bases and J by 4 bases, 7 bases remained unmatched.

This clonotype has more than one count but fewer than ten. The chain joins TRBV4-1 to TRBJ2-7; possibly TRBD1 for D (6 bases). Germline CDR1 reads MGHRA; CDR2 reads YSYEKL. Trimming took 0 bases from V and 9 from J, leaving 12 bases between them. This CDR3 region has 13 residues. The CDR3 sequence: CASSQEAGTRQYF. CDR3 in DNA: TGCGCCAGCAGCCAAGAGGCAGGGACAAGGCAGTACTTC.

The V call is TRBV27, the J call TRBJ2-1, with 9 bases lining up with TRBD2. The V gene's germline CDR1 is MNHEY and CDR2 SMNVEV (reference sequence). This CDR3 region has 17 residues. V lost 4 bases and J lost 7; bases outside the gene matches: 14. CDR3 nucleotides: TGTGCCAGCAGTTACGCTCCTTTAGCGGGAGCTAGAAATGAGCAGTTCTTC. It specifies CASSYAPLAGARNEQFF.

This clonotype was seen more than once but under ten times. This chain connects TRBV6-1 to TRBJ1-5, with D possibly matching TRBD1 (6 bases). The germline V and J ends were trimmed by 4 bases and 6 bases, with 16 bases remaining between them. Germline CDR1 and CDR2: MNHNS and SASEGT. The CDR3 totals 15 residues. The DNA of the CDR3 is TGTGCCAGCAGTGGTGGGGGGCTGATTAGTCAGCCCCAGCATTTT. Translating gives CASSGGGLISQPQHF.

CDR3 amino acids: CASSQDILGGGNEQFF. Written as DNA, the CDR3 is TGCGCCAGCAGCCAAGATATACTTGGCGGGGGCAATGAGCAGTTCTTC. The chain employs TRBV4-3 and TRBJ2-1; 7 positions agree with TRBD2. The CDR3 runs 16 residues. Germline assignment: CDR1 LGHNA and CDR2 YSLEER. V shed 0 bases, J shed 6 bases, and the junction held 8 bases outside the gene matches.

This clonotype was counted between two and nine times. The J gene is TRBJ1-2, the V gene TRBV11-2; unclear D gene. V was cut by 5 bases and J by 1 base, with 8 bases left in between. The CDR3 spans 13 residues. Germline lookup yields CDR1 SGHAT and CDR2 FQNNGV. CDR3 nucleotides: TGTGCCAGCAGCGGTTCAGATAACTATGGCTACACCTTC. This sequence encodes CASSGSDNYGYTF.

The sample holds a few counts of this clonotype. The chain is built from TRBV28 and TRBJ2-3; TRBD2 is a possible D gene (6 bases). V was cut by 5 bases and J by 4 bases, with 25 bases left in between. The CDR3 extends over 18 amino acids. Per the germline V gene, CDR1 is MDHEN and CDR2 is SYDVKM. The CDR3 here is CASSLPRGGGVSADTQYF. The DNA for the CDR3 is TGTGCCAGCAGTCTCCCCCGTGGGGGAGGCGTCAGTGCAGATACGCAGTATTTT.

The rearrangement uses TRBV20-1 and TRBJ2-5; TRBD2 matches 9 bases. In germline, CDR1 is DFQATT, CDR2 SNEGSKA (reference sequence). Trimming at V came to 0 bases and at J to 3 bases, leaving 2 bases not matched to a gene. This CDR3 contains 14 residues. CDR3 amino acids: CSARDPSGKETQYF. CDR3 sequence (DNA): TGCAGTGCTAGAGACCCTAGCGGGAAAGAGACCCAGTACTTC.

This clonotype was seen a few times. The chain is built from TRBV28 and TRBJ2-4; 8 bases are a match to TRBD1. V trimming: 3 bases; J trimming: 3 bases; junction bases outside the gene matches: 1. CDR3 length: 14 residues. Per the germline V gene, CDR1 is MDHEN and CDR2 is SYDVKM. The CDR3 region has the DNA TGTGCCAGCAGTTTCACAGGGGGCAAAAACATTCAGTACTTC. Amino acid sequence: CASSFTGGKNIQYF.

The V gene is TRBV30, the J gene TRBJ2-5; 7 positions agree with TRBD2. CDR3 length: 12 residues. CDR1 GTSNPN and CDR2 SVGIG come from the germline V gene (reference sequence). V lost 8 bases, J lost 7 bases, and 10 bases stayed unmatched. The CDR3 is CATPTGGGTQYF. In DNA form, the CDR3 reads TGTGCCACGCCGACGGGGGGTGGGACCCAGTACTTC. Combining the CDR3 with reference TRBV30 and TRBJ2-5 gives the whole variable domain SQTIHQWPATLVQPVGSPLSLECTVEGTSNPNLYWYRQAAGRGLQLLFYSVGIGQISSEVPQNLSASRPQDRQFILSSKKLLLSDSGFYLCATPTGGGTQYFGPGTRLLVL.

As regards this clonotype: Relative to the germline gene, one junction end is altered; a read error may explain this. This chain links TRBV5-5 with TRBJ2-7, with 11 bases matching TRBD2. The germline V gene has CDR1 SGHKS and CDR2 YYEKEE (reference sequence). The CDR3 runs 15 residues. The DNA for the CDR3 is TGTGCCAGCGGCTTGGGACTAGCGGAGTCCTACGAGCAGTACTTC. Translated, it gives CASGLGLAESYEQYF.

This sequence joins TRBV18 and TRBJ1-2; no firm D call. Trimming removed 5 bases from V and 3 bases from J, with 10 bases in between. The CDR3 has 13 amino acids. CDR1 and CDR2 from the germline V gene are KGHSH and LQKENI. The CDR3 loop is CASSEGPDYGYTF. CDR3 bases: TGTGCCAGCTCAGAAGGGCCGGACTATGGCTACACCTTC. The complete variable domain, with remaining parts taken from reference TRBV18 and TRBJ1-2, reads NAGVMQNPRHLVRRRGQEARLRCSPMKGHSHVYWYRQLPEEGLKFMVYLQKENIIDESGMPKERFSAEFPKEGPSILRIQQVVRGDSAAYFCASSEGPDYGYTFGSGTRLTVV.

This chain connects TRBV4-3 to TRBJ2-3; D not certain. Trimming pared 0 bases from V and 2 bases from J, leaving 9 bases between. Germline V CDR1 and CDR2: LGHNA, YSLEER. The CDR3 has 15 residues. This chain's CDR3 is CASSQDQGPTDTQYF. In DNA, the CDR3 is TGCGCCAGCAGCCAAGATCAAGGGCCCACAGATACGCAGTATTTT.

There are a few counts of this clonotype. The J gene is TRBJ2-2, the V gene TRBV27, with D possibly being TRBD2 (6 bases). The CDR3 consists of 17 residues. Germline lookup yields CDR1 MNHEY and CDR2 SMNVEV (reference sequence). V gave up 6 bases and J gave up 5 bases, with 22 bases separating them. The CDR3 bases are TGTGCCAGCAGATCCTTAACGGGGAGGTCTCCTACCGGGGAGCTGTTTTTT. The encoded protein is CASRSLTGRSPTGELFF.

This clonotype was seen a handful of times. The CDR3 bases are TGTGCCAGCAGTACAGGGGACCGCCGCGGGACTAGGGACACAGATACGCAGTATTTT. Translated: CASSTGDRRGTRDTDTQYF. V usage is TRBV27 and J usage is TRBJ2-3, with D tentatively TRBD2 (8 bases). Germline CDR1 and CDR2: MNHEY and SMNVEV (reference sequence). V was trimmed by 5 bases and J by 2 bases, leaving 26 bases between them. There are 19 residues in the CDR3.

This clonotype was detected once. The V gene is TRBV11-2, the J gene TRBJ2-3; the D gene is possibly TRBD1 (6 bases). The CDR3 runs 19 residues. The V gene's germline CDR1 is SGHAT and CDR2 FQNNGV. Trimming took 6 bases from V and 0 from J, leaving 25 bases between them. CDR3 DNA sequence: TGTGCCAGCAGACCTCGCGTGCAGGGGCGCAGGGGAAGCACAGATACGCAGTATTTT. This encodes CASRPRVQGRRGSTDTQYF.

This clonotype has a handful of counts. This chain uses TRBV4-1 with TRBJ1-4; D unclear. The germline V gene has CDR1 MGHRA and CDR2 YSYEKL. There are 15 residues in the CDR3. V was pared by 0 bases and J by 12 bases, with 17 bases between. The CDR3 loop reads CASSQDSGPMRELFF. Here the CDR3 DNA reads TGCGCCAGCAGCCAAGATTCCGGTCCTATGAGGGAACTGTTTTTT.

CDR3 residues: CASSQDRSGGFYEQYF. The CDR3 DNA reads TGTGCCAGCAGCCAAGACAGGTCGGGGGGCTTTTACGAGCAGTACTTC. J is TRBJ2-7 and V is TRBV4-2; weak D call: TRBD2 (7 bases). The CDR3 is 16 residues long. Deletions cut 0 bases from V and 4 bases from J, with 16 bases between. CDR1 is LGHNA, CDR2 YNFKEQ, per germline.

In this sample, this clonotype turned up a few times. The V call is TRBV6-2 or TRBV6-3, the J call TRBJ2-1; TRBD2 aligns across 7 bases. The junction had 6 bases not matched to a gene; V was cut back by 3 bases and J by 4 bases. The CDR3 extends over 15 amino acids. Germline loops: CDR1 MNHEY, CDR2 SVGEGT. The CDR3 spells CASSYWGGDYNEQFF. The CDR3 DNA follows: TGTGCCAGCAGTTATTGGGGGGGGGATTACAATGAGCAGTTCTTC.

The gene calls are TRBV20-1 and TRBJ2-7, with no clear D. The CDR3 length is 11 residues. Between the trimmed V and J ends, which lost 5 bases and 2 bases, there was a span of 7 bases. Germline V CDR1 and CDR2: DFQATT, SNEGSKA (reference sequence). The CDR3 DNA sequence: TGCAGTGCTCCATATCCCTACGAGCAGTACTTC. Protein: CSAPYPYEQYF.

The chain recombines TRBV28 with TRBJ2-7, with 8 bases that match TRBD2. The CDR3 loop spans 14 amino acids. Germline CDR1 and CDR2: MDHEN and SYDVKM. V shed 5 bases, J shed 2 bases, and the junction held 5 bases outside the gene matches. CDR3 sequence (DNA): TGTGCCAGCAGTCTACCGGGACTAGCCTACGAGCAGTACTTC. Translating it yields CASSLPGLAYEQYF. The full variable domain, completed using reference TRBV28 and TRBJ2-7, is DVKVTQSSRYLVKRTGEKVFLECVQDMDHENMFWYRQDPGLGLRLIYFSYDVKMKEKGDIPEGYSVSREKKERFSLILESASTNQTSMYLCASSLPGLAYEQYFGPGTRLTVT.

V usage is TRBV18 and J usage is TRBJ2-5; D may correspond to TRBD1 or TRBD2 (5 bases each). CDR3 length: 15 residues. Trimming stripped 1 base from V and 2 bases from J, with 11 bases between. Per germline, CDR1 KGHSH and CDR2 LQKENI. CDR3 nucleotide sequence: TGTGCCAGCTCACCACTCTTGGGGGATCAAGAGACCCAGTACTTC. This codes for CASSPLLGDQETQYF.

The chain has TRBV12-3 or TRBV12-4 and TRBJ1-2; D is unresolved. The CDR3 loop spans 11 amino acids. The V end lost 4 bases, the J end lost 8 bases, and 8 bases lay between the germline ends. The CDR3 nucleotides are TGTGCCAGCAGTTCACAACTGGGCTACACCTTC. Protein: CASSSQLGYTF.

This clonotype came up many times. The rearrangement joins TRBV20-1 to TRBJ2-3; tentatively, D is TRBD2 (5 bases). The CDR3 runs 13 residues. V lost 2 bases and J 6 bases, leaving 12 bases between the germline ends. Germline CDR1 reads DFQATT; CDR2 reads SNEGSKA (reference sequence). CDR3 protein: CSARPFRRDTQYF. The CDR3 nucleotides are TGCAGTGCTAGACCCTTCAGGAGGGATACGCAGTATTTT.

The chain carries TRBV27 and TRBJ2-2; D gene uncertain. V lost 6 bases to trimming and J lost 0 bases, with 11 bases between them. The CDR3 sequence is 15 residues long. Germline assignment: CDR1 MNHEY and CDR2 SMNVEV (reference sequence). CDR3 loop: CASRSYGANTGELFF. CDR3 DNA sequence: TGTGCCAGCAGATCTTATGGCGCGAACACCGGGGAGCTGTTTTTT.

The V call is TRBV11-2, the J call TRBJ2-7; D is unresolved. Germline V lookup: CDR1 SGHAT, CDR2 FQNNGV. Trimming removed 1 base from V and 0 bases from J, with 7 bases in between. The CDR3 extends over 14 amino acids. The CDR3 loop reads CASSLAEISYEQYF. As DNA, the CDR3 is TGTGCCAGCAGCTTAGCGGAGATCTCCTACGAGCAGTACTTC.

The sample holds many counts of this clonotype. This chain connects TRBV12-3 or TRBV12-4 to TRBJ2-1; 9 bases match TRBD1. This CDR3 is 14 amino acids long. The J segment lost 7 bases and the V segment lost 5 bases, leaving 6 bases of the junction unmatched. CDR3 nucleotides: TGTGCCAGCAGTCGTGGGACAGGGAGGAATGAGCAGTTCTTC. It codes for CASSRGTGRNEQFF.

This clonotype has only a few counts. V usage is TRBV20-1 and J usage is TRBJ2-3; the match to TRBD2 covers 7 bases. This CDR3 has 15 residues. With V trimmed by 6 bases and J by 0 bases, 9 bases remained unmatched. CDR1 and CDR2 from the germline V gene are DFQATT and SNEGSKA (reference sequence). This CDR3 is CSATITSESTDTQYF. The CDR3 DNA reads as TGCAGTGCGACAATCACTAGCGAGAGCACAGATACGCAGTATTTT.

This clonotype was seen only once. This chain connects TRBV27 to TRBJ2-2; tentatively, D is TRBD1 (6 bases). CDR3 length equals 14 residues. The ends were cut back, 6 bases at V and 4 bases at J, with 12 bases in the middle. The germline V gene has CDR1 MNHEY and CDR2 SMNVEV (reference sequence). CDR3 nucleotide sequence: TGTGCCAGCAGCAGGACAGACATCACCGGGGAGCTGTTTTTT. Translating it yields CASSRTDITGELFF.

This clonotype was seen a handful of times. For the CDR3, the DNA is TGTGCCAGCAGAGGGACAGGGGAGAAGACCCAGTACTTC. Translated, it gives CASRGTGEKTQYF. This chain links TRBV6-2 or TRBV6-3 with TRBJ2-5; 10 positions agree with TRBD1. V lost 6 bases to trimming and J lost 6 bases; unmatched junction nucleotides: 4. This CDR3 has 13 residues. Germline V gives CDR1 MNHEY, CDR2 SVGEGT.